Each of the 11 T cell receptor beta chains below was sequenced from the same sample in a study of human T cells and chemical hapten exposure. MiXCR was run by TCRdb on the RACE reads, yielding one entry per CDR3 protein. The sample contains around 77,000 distinct CDR3 sequences, around 10% of which appear only once. Time point denoted: patch test 1, 2 weeks after DPC sensitization. Treatment: therapeutic diphenylcyclopropenone sensitization with weekly scalp DPC. This material consisted of whole blood, taken in connection with sensitization to the hapten diphenylcyclopropenone (DPC). All receptors derive from a woman between 40 and 50 years old with alopecia areata. Some clones in this sample may be carry-over from other donors' samples.

This chain links TRBV7-8 with TRBJ2-4; D is unresolved. The germline gives CDR1 SGHVS, CDR2 FQNEAQ. The CDR3 length is 15 residues. Trimming took 5 bases from V and 7 from J, leaving 18 bases between them. The CDR3 DNA follows: TGTGCCAGCAGCGTACAAGTGCTTCCAGCGAACATTCAGTACTTC. Its protein is CASSVQVLPANIQYF.

This clonotype turned up a few times. The chain recombines TRBV9 with TRBJ2-6; D not resolved. V was cut by 3 bases and J by 0 bases, with 4 bases left in between. The CDR3 loop spans 14 amino acids. In germline, CDR1 is SGDLS, CDR2 YYNGEE. The CDR3 coding sequence is TGTGCCAGCAGCGATGGCTCTGGGGCCAACGTCCTGACTTTC. It is translated as CASSDGSGANVLTF. The entire variable domain, with the rest obtained from reference TRBV9 and TRBJ2-6, is as follows: DSGVTQTPKHLITATGQRVTLRCSPRSGDLSVYWYQQSLDQGLQFLIQYYNGEERAKGNILERFSAQQFPDLHSELNLSSLELGDSALYFCASSDGSGANVLTFGAGSRLTVL.

The V and J genes are TRBV29-1 and TRBJ1-1; no definite D call. The CDR3 consists of 12 residues. Per the germline V gene, CDR1 is SQVTM and CDR2 is ANQGSEA. V gave up 4 bases and J gave up 1 base, with 7 bases separating them. This CDR3 reads CSVVPRNTEAFF. CDR3 nucleotides: TGCAGCGTTGTACCCCGGAACACTGAAGCTTTCTTT.

The sample holds many counts of this clonotype. V is TRBV30 and J is TRBJ2-3; 9 bases are a match to TRBD2. J gave up 3 bases and V 0 bases, and 4 bases lay outside the gene matches. This CDR3 has 15 amino acids. Germline lookup yields CDR1 GTSNPN and CDR2 SVGIG (reference sequence). CDR3: CAWSVTSGFTDTQYF. The DNA of the CDR3 is TGTGCCTGGAGTGTCACTAGCGGGTTTACAGATACGCAGTATTTT.

This clonotype has just a few counts. The chain recombines TRBV24-1 with TRBJ2-7; 7 bases line up with TRBD1. This CDR3 has 16 amino acids. J gave up 0 bases and V 2 bases, and 6 bases lay outside the gene matches. Per germline, CDR1 KGHDR and CDR2 SFDVKD. CDR3 amino acids: CATSDSRDSLSYEQYF. In DNA, the CDR3 is TGTGCCACCAGTGATTCTCGGGACAGCCTCTCCTACGAGCAGTACTTC.

This clonotype was observed at least ten times. This chain joins TRBV24-1 and TRBJ1-2; TRBD1 is a possible D gene (6 bases). The length of the CDR3 is 14 residues. From germline, CDR1 is KGHDR and CDR2 SFDVKD. V lost 3 bases to trimming and J lost 8 bases, with 15 bases between them. The CDR3 sequence: CATSDHRVGGGYTF. The CDR3 DNA sequence: TGTGCCACCAGTGATCACAGGGTCGGCGGCGGCTACACCTTC.

This clonotype occurred many times. The V call is TRBV9, the J call TRBJ2-2; no definite D call. Germline V lookup: CDR1 SGDLS, CDR2 YYNGEE. The CDR3 has 14 amino acids. Trimming cost V 1 base and J 6 bases, with 10 bases left between them. Here the CDR3 DNA reads TGTGCCAGCAGCGTATATCAGGCGGCCGGGGAGCTGTTTTTT. Its protein is CASSVYQAAGELFF.

This clonotype has a handful of counts. The chain recombines TRBV20-1 with TRBJ2-7; a weak D match, TRBD1 (6 bases). Trimming left V 3 bases short and J 2 bases short, with 11 bases between. The CDR3 runs to 13 residues. The germline V gene encodes CDR1 DFQATT and CDR2 SNEGSKA (reference sequence). The CDR3 DNA reads as TGCAGTGCTAGTTCAGGGGTAACCTACGAGCAGTACTTC. Amino acid sequence: CSASSGVTYEQYF.

The rearrangement links TRBV18 to TRBJ2-3, with a tentative D call TRBD2 (6 bases). V was shortened by 5 bases and J by 2 bases, with 14 bases between the two germline ends. This CDR3 region has 15 residues. From germline, CDR1 is KGHSH and CDR2 LQKENI. In DNA, the CDR3 is TGTGCCAGCTCAACCCGGGACTCTTACACAGATACGCAGTATTTT. It encodes CASSTRDSYTDTQYF.

The table lists this clonotype with many counts. J is TRBJ2-1 and V is TRBV7-2; 10 bases align to TRBD2. With V trimmed by 5 bases and J by 10 bases, 8 bases remained unmatched. This CDR3 region has 14 residues. CDR1 and CDR2 (germline): SGHTA, FQGNSA. The CDR3 reads CASSPPLSGREQFF. DNA for the CDR3: TGTGCCAGCAGCCCGCCCCTTAGCGGGAGGGAGCAGTTCTTC.

About this clonotype: A much bigger clone sits one base away, suggesting this may be a read error. The rearrangement links TRBV5-6 to TRBJ2-3, with D perhaps TRBD2 (6 bases). With 7 bases removed from V and 4 bases from J, the gap between germline ends came to 16 bases. This CDR3 is 14 amino acids long. Germline V gene sequence: CDR1 SGHDT, CDR2 YYEEEE. The CDR3 DNA sequence: TGTGCCAGCTCGAATTCCGGGGGTGCAGATACGCAGTATTTT. It yields the protein CASSNSGGADTQYF.